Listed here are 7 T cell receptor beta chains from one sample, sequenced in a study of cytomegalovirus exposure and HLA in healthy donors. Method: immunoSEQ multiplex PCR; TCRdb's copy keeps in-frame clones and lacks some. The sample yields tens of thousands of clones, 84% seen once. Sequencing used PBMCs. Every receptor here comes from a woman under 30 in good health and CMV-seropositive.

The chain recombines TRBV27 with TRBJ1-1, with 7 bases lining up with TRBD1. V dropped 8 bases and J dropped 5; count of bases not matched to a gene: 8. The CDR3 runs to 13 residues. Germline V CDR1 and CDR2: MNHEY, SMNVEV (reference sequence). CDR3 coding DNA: TGTGCCAGCGCCGACAGGGTGGGGACTGAAGCTTTCTTT. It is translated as CASADRVGTEAFF.

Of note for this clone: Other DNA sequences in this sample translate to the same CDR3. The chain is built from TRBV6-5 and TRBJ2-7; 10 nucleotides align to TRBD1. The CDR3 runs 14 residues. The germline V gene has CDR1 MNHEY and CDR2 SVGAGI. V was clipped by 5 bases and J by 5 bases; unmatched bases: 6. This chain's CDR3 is CASSHRDRGDEQYF. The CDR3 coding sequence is TGTGCCAGCAGTCACCGGGACAGGGGCGACGAGCAGTACTTC.

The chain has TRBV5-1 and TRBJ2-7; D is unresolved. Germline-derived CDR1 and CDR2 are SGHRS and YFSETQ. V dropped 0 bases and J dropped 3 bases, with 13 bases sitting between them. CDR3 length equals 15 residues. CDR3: CASSLDAALRYEQYF. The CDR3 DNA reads TGCGCCAGCAGCTTGGACGCCGCCCTGCGCTACGAGCAGTACTTC.

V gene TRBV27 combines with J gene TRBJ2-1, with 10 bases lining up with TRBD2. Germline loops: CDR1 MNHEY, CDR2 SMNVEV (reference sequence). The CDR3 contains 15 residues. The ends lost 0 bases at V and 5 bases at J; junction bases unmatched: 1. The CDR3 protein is CASSLSTSGNNEQFF. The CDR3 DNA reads TGTGCCAGCAGTTTATCAACTAGCGGGAACAATGAGCAGTTCTTC.

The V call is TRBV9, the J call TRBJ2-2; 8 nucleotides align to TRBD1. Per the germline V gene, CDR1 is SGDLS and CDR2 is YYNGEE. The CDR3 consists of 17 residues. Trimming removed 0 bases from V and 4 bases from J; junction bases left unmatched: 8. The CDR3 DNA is TGTGCCAGCAGCGTAGCCTCAGGACAGGGAGGCACCGGGGAGCTGTTTTTT. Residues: CASSVASGQGGTGELFF. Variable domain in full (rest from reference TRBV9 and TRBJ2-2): DSGVTQTPKHLITATGQRVTLRCSPRSGDLSVYWYQQSLDQGLQFLIQYYNGEERAKGNILERFSAQQFPDLHSELNLSSLELGDSALYFCASSVASGQGGTGELFFGEGSRLTVL.

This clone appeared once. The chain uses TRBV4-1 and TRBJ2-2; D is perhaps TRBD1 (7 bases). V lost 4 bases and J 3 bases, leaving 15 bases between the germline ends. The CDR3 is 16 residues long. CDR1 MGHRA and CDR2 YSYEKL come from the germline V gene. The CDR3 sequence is CASSRWRGRYTGELFF. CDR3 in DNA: TGCGCCAGCAGCCGCTGGAGGGGGCGGTACACCGGGGAGCTGTTTTTT.

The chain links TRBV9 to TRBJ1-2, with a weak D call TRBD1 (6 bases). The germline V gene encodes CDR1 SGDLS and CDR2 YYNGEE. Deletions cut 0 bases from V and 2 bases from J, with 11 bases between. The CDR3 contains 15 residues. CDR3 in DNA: TGTGCCAGCAGCGTAGAGGGGGGGGCGAACTATGGCTACACCTTC. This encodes CASSVEGGANYGYTF.